This TCR beta chain was profiled in a study of OX40 agonist ivuxolimab in advanced cancers. The study in broad terms: Ivuxolimab was an agonistic, fully human IgG2 monoclonal antibody directed against OX40 (CD134), a costimulatory receptor. Partial responses occurred in three dose-escalation patients: two with cutaneous melanoma and one with hepatocellular carcinoma. Intravenous ivuxolimab was administered to patients every 2 weeks at six dose levels: 0.01, 0.1, 0.3, 1.5, 3 and 10 mg/kg. The purpose of peripheral TCRbeta sequencing was to test whether ivuxolimab changed TCR sequence diversity and led to clonal T-cell expansion. Patients were allowed to have had prior anti-PD-1, anti-PD-L1 or anti-CTLA-4 therapy, and approximately 37% of the dose-escalation patients had been treated with checkpoint inhibitors. The monotherapy dose-escalation portion (N ≈ 56 patients) of the phase I ivuxolimab trial is reported in the paper. Among the approximately 50 dose-escalation patients, roughly 20 had hepatocellular carcinoma, roughly 15 melanoma, 9 renal cell carcinoma and 9 head and neck cancer. The dose-escalation cohort was about 83% male with a mean age of roughly 60 years, ranging from roughly 23 to 85. Broader findings and caveats from the paper: Clonal expansion of both CD4+ and CD8+ blood T cells was observed from baseline to week 6 at doses 0.1 to 3.0 mg/kg. After ivuxolimab, CD8+ T cells had more expanded clones than CD4+ T cells on average. Low levels of normalized T-cell clonal expansion were also seen in some patients who did not respond. The antigen specificity of the peripheral T cells that underwent clonal expansion was not determined. In partial responders in the 0.1-3.0 mg/kg groups, normalized peripheral clonal expansion was found to be among the lowest, especially among CD8+ T cells.

From a lookup of the germline V gene (reference sequence), CDR1 and CDR2 are LNHNV and YYDKDF. V is shortened by 4 bases, J by 1 base, and the region joining them spans 9 bases. CDR3 length: 14 amino acids, cysteine to phenylalanine. Only the CDR3 region is kept as DNA, spanning 42 bases read in frame from base 1. The trial excluded patients who had a history of autoimmune disease or who were on systemic immunosuppression. Peripheral blood for TCR sequencing was drawn from every dose cohort at baseline, at cycle 4 day 1 and at cycle 7 day 1. The samples were taken from a phase I, first-in-human, multicenter, open-label dose-escalation trial of ivuxolimab. Adults with locally advanced or metastatic melanoma, renal cell carcinoma, hepatocellular carcinoma or head and neck squamous cell carcinoma were enrolled in the trial. Before TCR sequencing, CD4+ T cells and CD8+ T cells from peripheral blood were sorted into separate populations.

Genomic DNA was isolated from the sorted cells so that the TCRbeta CDR3 region could be sequenced. The immunoSEQ Assay was used for sequencing of TCRbeta CDR3 regions. As stored in TCRdb, this immuneACCESS dataset retains in-frame rearrangements with V and J assigned. A fraction of the clones does not appear; measured against another copy, unresolved V genes explain less than half of the discrepancy, and the remainder lacks a known reason. A total of 100,000 to 150,000 clones appear in this sample, 80% to 95% of them only once. Roughly 0.8% of the sample comes from the top ten. A note on this clone: Its cognate antigen has yet to be identified. No per-base quality is available; no much larger clone lies one base away.

Material: CD4+ or CD8+ T cells sorted from blood, obtained in a trial of the OX40 agonist ivuxolimab. The chain is encoded by TRBV15 joined to TRBJ2-3; no confident D gene assignment can be made. The receptor was isolated from an adult with an advanced solid tumor such as melanoma, head and neck, liver or kidney cancer. The CDR3 loop reads CATSTGPRTDTQYF. The nucleotide sequence reads as follows: TGTGCCACCAGCACCGGGCCTCGCACAGATACGCAGTATTTT.